Listed here are 4 T cell receptor beta chains from one sample, sequenced in a study of shared clonotypes between healthy human individuals. Naive CD8 cells comprised CD45RO-negative, CCR7-positively selected cells, excluding terminally differentiated effector memory CD45RA+ cells. Clones were read by immunoSEQ multiplex PCR, and TCRdb kept only the in-frame ones, dropping some. The table records nearly 600,000 clones, around 95% of them present only once. Sequencing was done on a sample of naive CD8+ T cells sorted from blood. These receptors were collected from a woman in her twenties or thirties in good health.

The table lists this clone with a count of one. The chain carries TRBV5-4 and TRBJ1-1; D is possibly TRBD1 (5 bases). The CDR3 contains 14 residues. Deletions cut 4 bases from V and 1 base from J, with 11 bases between. CDR1 is SGHNT, CDR2 YYREEE, per germline (reference sequence). The CDR3 DNA reads TGTGCCAGCAGCCCCCCTGACAGGAACACTGAAGCTTTCTTT. Protein: CASSPPDRNTEAFF.

The chain uses TRBV19 and TRBJ2-2; the match to TRBD1 covers 7 bases. The CDR3 contains 16 residues. Germline V gene sequence: CDR1 LNHDA, CDR2 SQIVND (reference sequence). Unmatched junction bases numbered 13, after V lost 7 bases and J lost 5 bases. The CDR3 reads CASTINRGRGTGELFF. CDR3 nucleotides: TGTGCCAGTACGATAAACAGGGGTAGAGGAACCGGGGAGCTGTTTTTT. Combining the CDR3 with reference TRBV19 and TRBJ2-2 gives the whole variable domain DGGITQSPKYLFRKEGQNVTLSCEQNLNHDAMYWYRQDPGQGLRLIYYSQIVNDFQKGDIAEGYSVSREKKESFPLTVTSAQKNPTAFYLCASTINRGRGTGELFFGEGSRLTVL.

The chain links TRBV7-9 to TRBJ2-7, with unresolved D. From germline, CDR1 is SEHNR and CDR2 FQNEAQ (reference sequence). CDR3 length: 15 amino acids. Between the trimmed V and J ends, which lost 4 bases and 0 bases, there was a span of 13 bases. The CDR3 loop is CASSSSLISSYEQYF. The CDR3 DNA reads TGTGCCAGCAGCTCCTCCTTGATCAGCTCCTACGAGCAGTACTTC.

CDR3 loop: CASSSSNRDSGYTF. CDR3 bases: TGTGCCAGCAGCTCCTCAAACCGGGACAGTGGCTACACCTTC. The rearrangement links TRBV11-2 to TRBJ1-2, with 7 bases that match TRBD1. The germline V gene encodes CDR1 SGHAT and CDR2 FQNNGV. This CDR3 has 14 residues. The V and J ends lost 4 bases and 7 bases, in that order; junction bases with no gene match: 9.